This T cell receptor (beta chain) was documented in a study of blood T cell repertoires in COVID-19. Study overall: Sample material is recorded as cDNA or gDNA derived from T cells, B-cell-depleted T cells, or PBMCs.

The CDR3 is 17 amino acids. Germline CDR1 is LGHNA and CDR2 is YSLEER. V was clipped by 1 base and J by 1 base, with 16 bases between them. Per the authors' pipeline: It was from reference gene primer amplification that nucleated cell counts were estimated. Repertoires were generated with immunoSEQ multiplex PCR, while TCRdb's copy carries only in-frame clones and drops some. V, J and clone size are those of that table, while D and trimming were read from the DNA. The data contain roughly 80,000 clones, 90% of them seen just once; the ten biggest clones take up more than 1.5%. The chain uses TRBV4-3 and TRBJ1-1; D is possibly TRBD1 (6 bases). Specimen: peripheral blood. The origin of this receptor is a man aged 60 to 75 with acute or convalescent COVID-19. This chain's CDR3 is CASSQGVGAERNTEAFF. DNA for the CDR3: TGCGCCAGCAGCCAAGGCGTGGGGGCTGAAAGGAACACTGAAGCTTTCTTT.